What follows are 11 T cell receptor beta chains derived from one specimen sequenced in a study of cytomegalovirus exposure and HLA in healthy donors. PCR involved 60 Vbeta and 13 Jbeta primers. The assay was immunoSEQ multiplex PCR, and TCRdb's table has in-frame clones only and misses some. Among more than 200,000 clones listed, roughly 83% were seen once. Specimen: PBMCs. The origin of the receptors is a girl between 5 and 17 years old in good health and CMV-seronegative.

The chain employs TRBV2 and TRBJ1-3; perhaps TRBD1 as D (5 bases). The V gene lost 5 bases and the J gene lost 7 bases, with 15 bases spanning the gap. Germline V lookup: CDR1 SNHLY, CDR2 FYNNEI. The length of the CDR3 is 14 residues. In nucleotides, the CDR3 is TGTGCCAGCAGTTCAGATCAGGGTCGGAACACCATATATTTT. Translating gives CASSSDQGRNTIYF.

This rearrangement joins TRBV6-6 to TRBJ2-3; 12 nucleotides align to TRBD2. The CDR3 runs 15 residues. J lost 5 bases, V lost 7 bases, and 7 bases had no gene match. Per the germline V gene, CDR1 is MNHNY and CDR2 is SVGAGI (reference sequence). The CDR3 loop is CASTPSGRAGDTQYF. CDR3 DNA sequence: TGTGCCAGCACCCCTAGCGGGAGGGCCGGAGATACGCAGTATTTT.

With respect to this clone: One end of the junction does not line up with germline, which may come from a read error. The chain has TRBV30 and TRBJ1-1; 8 nucleotides align to TRBD1. The germline V gene has CDR1 GTSNPN and CDR2 SVGIG (reference sequence). There are 11 residues in the CDR3. The CDR3 bases are TGTGCCTGGACAGGGGGCGTTGAAACTTTCTTT. Encoded protein: CAWTGGVETFF.

Worth noting for this clone: At one end, the junction sequence differs from germline, possibly due to a read error. This chain joins TRBV19 and TRBJ1-1, with D possibly being TRBD1 (6 bases). This CDR3 contains 16 residues. Germline values: CDR1 LNHDA, CDR2 SQIVND (reference sequence). The CDR3 here is CASSIKARGRNTEAFF. Here the CDR3 DNA reads TGTGCCAGTAGTATAAAGGCCAGGGGACGGAACACTGAGGCTTTCTTT.

The J gene is TRBJ2-1, the V gene TRBV7-7, with 10 nucleotides matching TRBD2. The CDR3 extends over 15 amino acids. Germline trimming cut 2 bases from V and 4 bases from J; bases unmatched to any gene: 2. CDR1 and CDR2 (germline): SSHAT, FNYEAQ (reference sequence). CDR3 in DNA: TGTGCCAGCAGCTTAACTAGCGGGACTTACAATGAGCAGTTCTTC. Its protein is CASSLTSGTYNEQFF.

The V and J genes are TRBV9 and TRBJ2-5; D is uncertain. The germline V and J ends were trimmed by 4 bases and 10 bases, with 8 bases remaining between them. The CDR3 has 10 amino acids. Germline values: CDR1 SGDLS, CDR2 YYNGEE. The DNA for the CDR3 is TGTGCCAGCAGCTACTCGCACCAGTACTTC. Its translation is CASSYSHQYF. Together with reference TRBV9 and TRBJ2-5, the CDR3 gives the full variable domain: DSGVTQTPKHLITATGQRVTLRCSPRSGDLSVYWYQQSLDQGLQFLIQYYNGEERAKGNILERFSAQQFPDLHSELNLSSLELGDSALYFCASSYSHQYFGPGTRLLVL.

The chain joins TRBV2 to TRBJ2-2, with 9 positions matching TRBD1. Germline assignment: CDR1 SNHLY and CDR2 FYNNEI. Trimming cost V 4 bases and J 4 bases; bases outside gene matches: 4. The CDR3 is 15 amino acids. CDR3 in amino acids: CASSGQGGSTGELFF. Here the CDR3 DNA reads TGTGCCAGCAGTGGACAGGGGGGCTCCACCGGGGAGCTGTTTTTT. Full variable domain (rest looked up from reference TRBV2 and TRBJ2-2): EPEVTQTPSHQVTQMGQEVILRCVPISNHLYFYWYRQILGQKVEFLVSFYNNEISEKSEIFDDQFSVERPDGSNFTLKIRSTKLEDSAMYFCASSGQGGSTGELFFGEGSRLTVL.

The J gene is TRBJ1-4, the V gene TRBV7-6, with 11 nucleotides matching TRBD1. CDR3 length: 15 amino acids. Germline trimming cut 9 bases from V and 4 bases from J; bases unmatched to any gene: 7. Germline V CDR1 and CDR2: SGHVS, FNYEAQ. This CDR3 is CASSDRGHNNEKLFF. Written as DNA, the CDR3 is TGTGCCAGTTCGGACAGGGGGCATAATAATGAAAAACTGTTTTTT.

The chain couples TRBV5-6 to TRBJ2-7; TRBD1 matches at 7 bases. V was clipped by 2 bases and J by 3 bases; unmatched bases: 5. CDR3 length: 14 residues. The germline gives CDR1 SGHDT, CDR2 YYEEEE. The CDR3 region is CASSLRDSLYEQYF. The CDR3 DNA reads TGTGCCAGCAGCTTAAGGGACAGTCTCTACGAGCAGTACTTC.

The V call is TRBV5-1, the J call TRBJ1-1; 9 bases align to TRBD1. The CDR3 consists of 17 residues. Germline CDR1 SGHRS, CDR2 YFSETQ. The trim removed 0 bases at V and 7 bases at J, leaving 13 bases unmatched. The CDR3: CASSLVGTGSTYGEAFF. The CDR3 DNA follows: TGCGCCAGCAGCTTGGTAGGGACAGGGTCGACATATGGTGAAGCTTTCTTT. Based on the CDR3 plus reference TRBV5-1 and TRBJ1-1, the full variable domain is KAGVTQTPRYLIKTRGQQVTLSCSPISGHRSVSWYQQTPGQGLQFLFEYFSETQRNKGNFPGRFSGRQFSNSRSEMNVSTLELGDSALYLCASSLVGTGSTYGEAFFGQGTRLTVV.

The gene calls are TRBV4-1 and TRBJ1-1, with 10 nucleotides matching TRBD1. CDR3 length equals 19 residues. The V gene's germline CDR1 is MGHRA and CDR2 YSYEKL. With 0 bases clipped from V and 0 bases from J, the junction kept 10 bases outside the gene matches. CDR3 protein: CASSQDQRQGAVMNTEAFF. CDR3 in DNA: TGCGCCAGCAGCCAAGATCAAAGACAGGGGGCGGTGATGAACACTGAAGCTTTCTTT.